The T cell receptor (beta chain) under discussion was sequenced for a study of naive and memory T cell subsets (dated by TCRdb to about 2017). Regarding the complete study: The figure summarizing the skin biopsy and whole blood samples listed approximately ten blood donors, 7 tuberculin skin test biopsies and 3 saline control biopsies. As previously described, skin biopsies were taken from tuberculin skin test sites or from saline-injected control sites and processed for RNA extraction. PCR2 was typically run as a SYBR Green qPCR and stopped at a set threshold, although low-input samples could use end-point PCR of around 6 cycles instead. General conclusions and limits of the study: TCR sequences were reportedly recovered from both types of skin biopsy, with far more TCRs being found at tuberculin skin test sites. The paper did not give details of skin biopsy collection and RNA processing, instead referencing earlier studies for those details. The RNA-based method was acknowledged to be potentially sensitive to changes in TCR transcripts with T cell activation and differentiation. The higher numbers of TCRs at tuberculin skin test sites were interpreted as T cell infiltration of a delayed type IV hypersensitivity reaction.

This clonotype was counted at least ten times. No antigen is known for it. No much larger clonotype is one base removed from it; base qualities were not supplied. Receptor libraries were prepared by UMI-ligation and nested PCR. The ligated cDNA was amplified by four rounds of PCR, in which nested alpha and beta constant region primers were used together with the SP2 primer. TCR RNA was reverse transcribed with SuperScript IV using alpha and beta constant region primers for the blood and skin samples. T4 RNA ligase 1 was used to ligate an oligonucleotide containing the Illumina SP2 primer and a UMI to the 3' end of the cDNA. To prevent hairpin formation, the 12-nucleotide UMI was made up of two random hexamers with an eight-base spacer between them. From the second PCR onward, TCR alpha and beta chain libraries were processed separately and dual indexed for multiplexing. After pooling, the indexed libraries were analyzed by capillary electrophoresis and sequenced on either an Illumina MiSeq or NextSeq. Libraries were spiked with PhiX DNA at roughly 4.5-7% so that base diversity was increased and cluster recognition was improved. As for how the authors treated the data: Demultiplexor extracted UMIs from read 2, combined them with read 1 TCR sequence, and split reads by sample indices. V and J genes and V-J junctions were identified by Decombinator, and each TCR was assigned a five-part identifier that included V and J deletions. Collapsinator used UMIs to correct sequencing errors and PCR amplification heterogeneity, producing a UMI-based abundance for each TCR. Identifiers were converted to nucleotide sequence by CDR3Translator and translated to amino acids, and CDR3 regions were extracted on the basis of terminal motifs. After normalization to the amount of input RNA, error-corrected alpha and beta TCR counts from blood and skin were compared. The public reads were quality trimmed at Q25 with fastp and then assembled into clones with MiXCR by TCRdb, keeping productive beta chains. Rows merge per CDR3 protein into single entries with the most common DNA and genes. The V and J calls, along with clone size, are taken from TCRdb and not from the paper's own processing. For this sample the table gives approximately 21,000 distinct CDR3 sequences, of which about 6.1% were detected only once. Together, the top ten hold 6.2% of the sample.

Per the publication, the treatment or condition label means: skin biopsy from PPD injection site in Mantoux-positive individual. A robust, sensitive protocol for the amplification, sequencing and analysis of TCRs was described in the study, in which 3' ligation of a UMI-containing oligonucleotide to TCR cDNA was used. Tuberculin skin test biopsies came from sites injected with PPD in individuals with a positive Mantoux test. Total RNA was treated with RQ1 DNase, without cell sorting, prior to reverse transcription, with an input of roughly 1 to 1000 ng being targeted. Libraries were prepared from skin biopsies and whole blood so that pipeline robustness could be tested in samples in which T cells form a minority population. The CDR3 goes from the cysteine to the phenylalanine over 14 residues. Of the read, only the CDR3 DNA is kept; its 42 bases are in frame from base 1. Deletion took 4 bases off V and 1 base off J, with a span of 9 bases between the germline ends. The germline V gene provides CDR1 SGHTA and CDR2 FQGNSA.

Sequenced here: skin, sampled from a tuberculin skin test site. This TCR came from an adult in good health. The chain was built from TRBV7-2 and TRBJ2-3; the D element could tentatively be TRBD1 or TRBD2, as 6 bases agree for each. The CDR3 protein is CASSYREGTDTQYF. The sequence in DNA is TGTGCCAGCAGCTACAGGGAGGGCACAGATACGCAGTATTTT.